The 23 T cell receptor beta chains presented below share a single source sample, sequenced in a study of T cell repertoires in cytomegalovirus infection. The antigens of these receptors remain unknown. MiXCR, run by TCRdb on the reads, gives a single entry per CDR3 protein. The sample lists 700,000 to 850,000 distinct CDR3 sequences; roughly 33% were seen once. The sample in question was cultured CD8+ T cells from PBMCs, obtained from culture after CMV antigen stimulation. The receptor set was obtained from a human donor in good health (CMV status not recorded). Some clones in this sample may be carry-over from other donors' samples.

In its sample, this clonotype was seen a few times. V and J are TRBV7-6 and TRBJ2-2, with D perhaps matching TRBD1 or TRBD2 (5 bases each). Germline V gene sequence: CDR1 SGHVS, CDR2 FNYEAQ. The V gene lost 6 bases and the J gene lost 3 bases, with 17 bases spanning the gap. This CDR3 has 16 amino acids. The chain's CDR3 is CASSRGTEFDTGELFF. Here the CDR3 DNA reads TGTGCCAGCAGTCGTGGGACGGAATTTGACACCGGGGAGCTGTTTTTT. The whole variable domain, remainder taken from reference TRBV7-6 and TRBJ2-2, is GAGVSQSPRYKVTKRGQDVALRCDPISGHVSLYWYRQALGQGPEFLTYFNYEAQQDKSGLPNDRFSAERPEGSISTLTIQRTEQRDSAMYRCASSRGTEFDTGELFFGEGSRLTVL.

The CDR3 bases are TGTGCCAGCTCACCACCCCTAGCGGTATCCTACAATGAGCAGTTCTTC. It yields the protein CASSPPLAVSYNEQFF. The chain is built from TRBV18 and TRBJ2-1; 7 nucleotides align to TRBD2. Germline CDR1 is KGHSH and CDR2 is LQKENI. The CDR3 totals 16 residues. J was trimmed by 1 base and V by 0 bases; bases with no gene match: 3.

Only a few counts were recorded for this clonotype. This rearrangement joins TRBV20-1 to TRBJ1-5, with D unresolved. The germline gives CDR1 DFQATT, CDR2 SNEGSKA (reference sequence). Trimming left V 3 bases short and J 4 bases short, with 16 bases between. The CDR3 extends over 15 amino acids. The CDR3 nucleotides are TGCAGTGCTAGCGGTTCGGGTACGGTTAATCAGCCCCAGCATTTT. Protein sequence: CSASGSGTVNQPQHF.

This clonotype appeared a few times. The rearrangement uses TRBV7-9 and TRBJ1-1; TRBD1 agrees at 12 bases. V shed 4 bases and J 3 bases; nucleotides not matched to a gene: 9. Germline V gene lookup returns CDR1 SEHNR and CDR2 FQNEAQ (reference sequence). The CDR3 is made up of 17 amino acids. The DNA for the CDR3 is TGTGCCAGCAGCTCACTACCGGGACAGGGGGCGGACACTGAAGCTTTCTTT. Translated, it gives CASSSLPGQGADTEAFF.

In its sample, this clonotype was seen a few times. The chain carries TRBV7-2 and TRBJ1-4, with a possible D match to TRBD1 (5 bases). V lost 5 bases, J lost 12 bases, and 16 bases lay in between. The CDR3 runs 13 residues. From germline, CDR1 is SGHTA and CDR2 FQGNSA. CDR3 region: CASSTFQGTELFF. In DNA form, the CDR3 reads TGTGCCAGCAGCACATTCCAGGGCACGGAACTGTTTTTT. Drawing the rest from reference TRBV7-2 and TRBJ1-4, the complete variable domain is GAGVSQSPSNKVTEKGKDVELRCDPISGHTALYWYRQSLGQGLEFLIYFQGNSAPDKSGLPSDRFSAERTGGSVSTLTIQRTQQEDSAVYLCASSTFQGTELFFGSGTQLSVL.

The rearrangement joins TRBV9 to TRBJ1-1, with 8 bases matching TRBD1. V trimming: 2 bases; J trimming: 4 bases; junction bases outside the gene matches: 1. This CDR3 spans 13 amino acids. From germline, CDR1 is SGDLS and CDR2 YYNGEE. CDR3 nucleotides: TGTGCCAGCAGCGTGGGACAGGCCACTGAAGCTTTCTTT. Protein sequence: CASSVGQATEAFF.

Only a few counts were recorded for this clonotype. The chain employs TRBV27 and TRBJ1-2; no reliable D call. Germline V lookup: CDR1 MNHEY, CDR2 SMNVEV (reference sequence). The CDR3 is 13 amino acids. Trimming shortened V by 4 bases and J by 8 bases, and 14 bases separated the two germline ends. The CDR3, as DNA: TGTGCCAGCAGTTCCCCCACGGGTTGGGGCTACACCTTC. Protein: CASSSPTGWGYTF.

This clonotype was observed a few times. The rearrangement uses TRBV4-1 and TRBJ2-7; D remains unclear. Germline CDR1 is MGHRA and CDR2 is YSYEKL. Trimming took off 2 bases at V and 3 bases at J, with 20 bases between the two ends. The CDR3 consists of 17 residues. The CDR3 DNA is TGCGCCAGCAGCCAACCACGGGCCATCTTTCTGGGCTACGAGCAGTACTTC. It codes for CASSQPRAIFLGYEQYF.

In its sample, this clonotype was seen a few times. Relative to the germline gene, one junction end is altered; a read error may explain this. This chain joins TRBV7-7 and TRBJ2-7; 7 nucleotides line up with TRBD1. The CDR3 is 14 residues long. Germline V lookup: CDR1 SSHAT, CDR2 FNYEAQ (reference sequence). The CDR3: CASSLGGTANEQYF. The CDR3 coding sequence is TGTGCTAGCAGCCTGGGTGGGACAGCTAACGAGCAGTACTTC. Drawing the rest from reference TRBV7-7 and TRBJ2-7, the complete variable domain is GAGVSQSPRYKVTKRGQDVTLRCDPISSHATLYWYQQALGQGPEFLTYFNYEAQPDKSGLPSDRFSAERPEGSISTLTIQRTEQRDSAMYRCASSLGGTANEQYFGPGTRLTVT.

In DNA form, the CDR3 reads TGTGCCAGTAGTATGGGAGCGATTGAGCAGTTCTTC. Residues: CASSMGAIEQFF. The chain couples TRBV19 to TRBJ2-1; tentatively, D is TRBD2 (5 bases). Germline CDR1 and CDR2: LNHDA and SQIVND (reference sequence). V lost 3 bases and J 9 bases, leaving 9 bases between the germline ends. The CDR3 runs to 12 residues.

This clonotype was seen a few times. The chain carries TRBV19 and TRBJ2-7; 7 bases line up with TRBD1. Trimming cost V 5 bases and J 1 base; bases outside gene matches: 8. The germline CDR1 and CDR2 sequences are LNHDA and SQIVND (reference sequence). The CDR3 is 15 amino acids. This CDR3 reads CASSPGQAKSYEQYF. CDR3 DNA sequence: TGTGCCAGTAGTCCCGGACAGGCTAAATCCTACGAGCAGTACTTC.

Points on this clonotype: Germline is not matched at one junction end, which may reflect a read error. This rearrangement joins TRBV27 to TRBJ2-3; D unresolved. CDR1 and CDR2 (germline): MNHEY, SMNVEV (reference sequence). CDR3 length: 12 amino acids. The CDR3 sequence is CASSKRADMQYF. The CDR3, as DNA: TGTGCCAGCAGCAAAAGGGCAGATATGCAGTATTTT.

This clonotype was seen ten or more times. The chain uses TRBV20-1 and TRBJ1-3, with D maybe TRBD1 (5 bases). V was shortened by 6 bases and J by 4 bases, with 13 bases between the two germline ends. The CDR3 sequence is 13 residues long. Germline values: CDR1 DFQATT, CDR2 SNEGSKA (reference sequence). The CDR3 DNA reads TGCAGTGCAGTCCAGGGCATGGGAAACACCATATATTTT. This encodes CSAVQGMGNTIYF.

This chain links TRBV5-6 with TRBJ2-3; the D gene could be TRBD1 or TRBD2 (5 bases each). Germline V gene data show CDR1 as SGHDT and CDR2 as YYEEEE. Deletions cut 4 bases from V and 0 bases from J, with 21 bases between. The CDR3 runs to 18 residues. DNA of the CDR3: TGTGCCAGCAGCCGTCCGGGACGGCCCGATCCTAGCACAGATACGCAGTATTTT. This encodes CASSRPGRPDPSTDTQYF.

This clonotype was seen repeatedly, ten times or more. This CDR3 is CASSSGQANTGELFF. Written as DNA, the CDR3 is TGTGCCAGCAGCTCGGGACAGGCGAACACCGGGGAGCTGTTTTTT. This sequence joins TRBV5-5 and TRBJ2-2; 8 positions match TRBD1. The junction had 1 base not matched to a gene; V was cut back by 3 bases and J by 0 bases. Germline values: CDR1 SGHKS, CDR2 YYEKEE (reference sequence). CDR3 length equals 15 residues.

CDR3 nucleotide sequence: TGTGCCAGCAGCTTAAACCCCTCGGGGGCAATGGCCGGGGAGCTGTTTTTT. Residues: CASSLNPSGAMAGELFF. V gene TRBV7-8 combines with J gene TRBJ2-2, with D perhaps given as TRBD1 or TRBD2 (6 bases each). V shed 2 bases and J shed 6 bases, with 19 bases lying between them. Germline-derived CDR1 and CDR2 are SGHVS and FQNEAQ. The CDR3 is 17 amino acids.

J is TRBJ2-7 and V is TRBV7-9, with D perhaps TRBD2 (6 bases). V dropped 5 bases and J dropped 2 bases, with 13 bases sitting between them. Germline V CDR1 and CDR2: SEHNR, FQNEAQ (reference sequence). This CDR3 region has 14 residues. CDR3: CASSGQRVTYEQYF. The CDR3 coding sequence is TGTGCCAGCAGCGGCCAGCGGGTGACCTACGAGCAGTACTTC. Full variable domain (rest looked up from reference TRBV7-9 and TRBJ2-7): DTGVSQNPRHKITKRGQNVTFRCDPISEHNRLYWYRQTLGQGPEFLTYFQNEAQLEKSRLLSDRFSAERPKGSFSTLEIQRTEQGDSAMYLCASSGQRVTYEQYFGPGTRLTVT.

This rearrangement joins TRBV28 to TRBJ1-5; D gene ambiguous. Trimming stripped 2 bases from V and 5 bases from J, with 10 bases between. The CDR3 spans 14 residues. Germline loops: CDR1 MDHEN, CDR2 SYDVKM. The chain's CDR3 is CASSLGDNYQPQHF. The CDR3 nucleotides read TGTGCCAGCAGTTTAGGTGACAACTATCAGCCCCAGCATTTT.

The gene calls are TRBV6-6 and TRBJ2-2, with 12 bases matching TRBD1. This CDR3 is built from 20 residues. V was pared by 2 bases and J by 2 bases, with 12 bases of the junction left unmatched. Per germline, CDR1 MNHNY and CDR2 SVGAGI (reference sequence). For the CDR3, the DNA is TGTGCCAGCAGTTACCCTGGCGGGGACAGGGGGCCCTTAAACACCGGGGAGCTGTTTTTT. It translates to CASSYPGGDRGPLNTGELFF.

J is TRBJ1-5 and V is TRBV27; D might be TRBD1 (5 bases). The germline V and J ends were trimmed by 5 bases and 0 bases, with 8 bases remaining between them. The CDR3 has 14 amino acids. Germline-derived CDR1 and CDR2 are MNHEY and SMNVEV (reference sequence). The CDR3 bases are TGTGCCAGCAGTAATGGGGGTAGCAATCAGCCCCAGCATTTT. This gives the protein CASSNGGSNQPQHF.

This clonotype was seen many times. The J gene is TRBJ1-5, the V gene TRBV6-5; 9 nucleotides line up with TRBD1. The germline CDR1 and CDR2 sequences are MNHEY and SVGAGI. Losses at the gene ends were 4 bases for V and 4 bases for J; bases not matched to a gene: 2. The CDR3 is made up of 14 amino acids. The CDR3: CASSSDRGNQPQHF. In DNA form, the CDR3 reads TGTGCCAGCAGTTCGGACAGGGGTAATCAGCCCCAGCATTTT.

This clonotype was picked up a small number of times. The chain is built from TRBV25-1 and TRBJ2-7; D uncertain. Germline CDR1 is MGHDK and CDR2 is SYGVNS. There are 16 residues in the CDR3. V was shortened by 3 bases and J by 4 bases, with 19 bases between the two germline ends. Here the CDR3 reads CASSDLLETPTYEQYF. CDR3 nucleotides: TGTGCCAGCAGTGATTTACTCGAGACACCCACTTACGAGCAGTACTTC.

Details on this clonotype: A much larger clone lies one base from this, so it may be a read error. This sequence joins TRBV7-2 and TRBJ2-2, with TRBD1 matching 8 bases. After removal of 11 bases from V and 5 bases from J, the junction contained 10 bases not matched to a gene. The CDR3 extends over 14 amino acids. Looked up from germline, CDR1 is SGHTA and CDR2 is FQGNSA. The CDR3 loop reads CAGIPTGGTGELFF. The CDR3 region has the DNA TGTGCCGGCATCCCTACAGGGGGAACCGGGGAGCTGTTTTTT.